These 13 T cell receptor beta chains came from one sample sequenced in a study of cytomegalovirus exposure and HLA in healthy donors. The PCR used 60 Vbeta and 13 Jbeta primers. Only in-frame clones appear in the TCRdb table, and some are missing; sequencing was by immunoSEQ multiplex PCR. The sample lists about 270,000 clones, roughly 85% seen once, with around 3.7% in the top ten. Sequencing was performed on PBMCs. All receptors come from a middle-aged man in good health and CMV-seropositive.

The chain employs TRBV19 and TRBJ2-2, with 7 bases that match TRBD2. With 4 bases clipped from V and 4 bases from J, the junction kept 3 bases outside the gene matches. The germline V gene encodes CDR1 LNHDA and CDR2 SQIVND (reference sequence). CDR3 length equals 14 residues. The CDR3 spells CASSNWTSTGELFF. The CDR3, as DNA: TGTGCCAGTAGTAATTGGACTAGCACCGGGGAGCTGTTTTTT.

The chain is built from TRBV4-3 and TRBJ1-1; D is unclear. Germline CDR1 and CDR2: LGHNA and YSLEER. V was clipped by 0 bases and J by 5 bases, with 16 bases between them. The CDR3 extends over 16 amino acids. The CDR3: CASSQDLGPSSTEAFF. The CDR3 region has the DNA TGCGCCAGCAGCCAAGATCTCGGTCCGTCGTCGACTGAAGCTTTCTTT.

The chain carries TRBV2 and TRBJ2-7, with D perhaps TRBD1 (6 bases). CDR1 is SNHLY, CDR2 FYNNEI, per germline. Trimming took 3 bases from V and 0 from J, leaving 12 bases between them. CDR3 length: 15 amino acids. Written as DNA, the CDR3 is TGTGCCAGCAGTGAGGAGACAGGAACCTCCTACGAGCAGTACTTC. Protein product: CASSEETGTSYEQYF.

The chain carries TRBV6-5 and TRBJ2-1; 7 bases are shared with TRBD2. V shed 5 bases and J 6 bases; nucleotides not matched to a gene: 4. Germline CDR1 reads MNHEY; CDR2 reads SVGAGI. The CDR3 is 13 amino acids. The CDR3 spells CASSDRLANEQFF. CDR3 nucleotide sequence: TGTGCCAGCAGTGATCGACTAGCCAATGAGCAGTTCTTC.

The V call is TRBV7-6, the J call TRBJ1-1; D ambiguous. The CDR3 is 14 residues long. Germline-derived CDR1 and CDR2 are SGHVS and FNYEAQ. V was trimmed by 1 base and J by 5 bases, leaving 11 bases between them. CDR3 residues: CASSLGGGYTEAFF. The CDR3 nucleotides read TGTGCCAGCAGCTTAGGAGGAGGGTATACTGAAGCTTTCTTT. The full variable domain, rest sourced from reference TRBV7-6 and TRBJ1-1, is GAGVSQSPRYKVTKRGQDVALRCDPISGHVSLYWYRQALGQGPEFLTYFNYEAQQDKSGLPNDRFSAERPEGSISTLTIQRTEQRDSAMYRCASSLGGGYTEAFFGQGTRLTVV.

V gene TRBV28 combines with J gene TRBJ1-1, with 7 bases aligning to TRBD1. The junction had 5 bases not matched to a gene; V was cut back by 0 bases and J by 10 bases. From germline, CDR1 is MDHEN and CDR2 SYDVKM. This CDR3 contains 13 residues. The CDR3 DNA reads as TGTGCCAGCAGTTTATGGGGACAGAGGGGAGCTTTCTTT. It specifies CASSLWGQRGAFF.

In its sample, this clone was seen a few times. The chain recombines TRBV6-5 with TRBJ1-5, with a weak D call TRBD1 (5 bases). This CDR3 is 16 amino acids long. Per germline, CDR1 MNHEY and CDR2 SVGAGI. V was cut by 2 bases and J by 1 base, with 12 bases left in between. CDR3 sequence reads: CASSYGGGGSNQPQHF. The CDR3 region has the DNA TGTGCCAGCAGTTACGGTGGGGGAGGAAGCAATCAGCCCCAGCATTTT.

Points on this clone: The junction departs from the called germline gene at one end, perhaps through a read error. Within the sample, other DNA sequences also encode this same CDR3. The CDR3 DNA reads as TGTGCCAGCAGTTCCATCGACAGCAACACTGAAGCCTTCTTT. Its translation is CASSSIDSNTEAFF. This chain uses TRBV27 with TRBJ1-1; a possible D gene is TRBD1 (5 bases). The CDR3 is made up of 14 amino acids. Germline CDR1 and CDR2: MNHEY and SMNVEV (reference sequence).

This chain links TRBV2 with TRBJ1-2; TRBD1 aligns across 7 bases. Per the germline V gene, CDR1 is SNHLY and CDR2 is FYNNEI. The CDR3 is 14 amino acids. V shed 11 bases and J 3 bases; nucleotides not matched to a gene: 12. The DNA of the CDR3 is TGTGCCCAACCCGTAGGGGGCTTGGACTATGGCTACACCTTC. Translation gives CAQPVGGLDYGYTF.

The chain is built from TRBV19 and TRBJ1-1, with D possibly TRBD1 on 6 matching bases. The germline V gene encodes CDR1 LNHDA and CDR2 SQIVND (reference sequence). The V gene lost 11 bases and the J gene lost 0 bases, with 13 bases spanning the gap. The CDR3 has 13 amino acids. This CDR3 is CASGQGMNTEAFF. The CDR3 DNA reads TGTGCCTCGGGGCAGGGGATGAACACTGAAGCTTTCTTT.

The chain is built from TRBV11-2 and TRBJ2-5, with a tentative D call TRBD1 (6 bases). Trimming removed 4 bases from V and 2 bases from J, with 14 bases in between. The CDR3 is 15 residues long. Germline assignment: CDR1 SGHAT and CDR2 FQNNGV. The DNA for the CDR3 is TGTGCCAGCAGCTCAAGAGGACAGAAACAAGAGACCCAGTACTTC. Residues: CASSSRGQKQETQYF.

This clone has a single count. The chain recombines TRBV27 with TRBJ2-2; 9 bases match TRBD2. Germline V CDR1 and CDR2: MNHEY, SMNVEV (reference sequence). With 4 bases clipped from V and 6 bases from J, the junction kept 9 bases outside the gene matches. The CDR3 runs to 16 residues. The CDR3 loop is CASSWGAGGLPGELFF. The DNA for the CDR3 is TGTGCCAGCAGTTGGGGAGCGGGGGGCCTTCCCGGGGAGCTGTTTTTT.

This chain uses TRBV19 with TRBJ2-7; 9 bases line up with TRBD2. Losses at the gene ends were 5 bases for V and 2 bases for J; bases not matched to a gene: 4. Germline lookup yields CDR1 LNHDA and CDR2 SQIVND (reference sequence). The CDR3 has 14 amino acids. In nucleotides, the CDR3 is TGTGCCAGTAGTTTTAGCGGGGGCCCCTACGAGCAGTACTTC. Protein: CASSFSGGPYEQYF.